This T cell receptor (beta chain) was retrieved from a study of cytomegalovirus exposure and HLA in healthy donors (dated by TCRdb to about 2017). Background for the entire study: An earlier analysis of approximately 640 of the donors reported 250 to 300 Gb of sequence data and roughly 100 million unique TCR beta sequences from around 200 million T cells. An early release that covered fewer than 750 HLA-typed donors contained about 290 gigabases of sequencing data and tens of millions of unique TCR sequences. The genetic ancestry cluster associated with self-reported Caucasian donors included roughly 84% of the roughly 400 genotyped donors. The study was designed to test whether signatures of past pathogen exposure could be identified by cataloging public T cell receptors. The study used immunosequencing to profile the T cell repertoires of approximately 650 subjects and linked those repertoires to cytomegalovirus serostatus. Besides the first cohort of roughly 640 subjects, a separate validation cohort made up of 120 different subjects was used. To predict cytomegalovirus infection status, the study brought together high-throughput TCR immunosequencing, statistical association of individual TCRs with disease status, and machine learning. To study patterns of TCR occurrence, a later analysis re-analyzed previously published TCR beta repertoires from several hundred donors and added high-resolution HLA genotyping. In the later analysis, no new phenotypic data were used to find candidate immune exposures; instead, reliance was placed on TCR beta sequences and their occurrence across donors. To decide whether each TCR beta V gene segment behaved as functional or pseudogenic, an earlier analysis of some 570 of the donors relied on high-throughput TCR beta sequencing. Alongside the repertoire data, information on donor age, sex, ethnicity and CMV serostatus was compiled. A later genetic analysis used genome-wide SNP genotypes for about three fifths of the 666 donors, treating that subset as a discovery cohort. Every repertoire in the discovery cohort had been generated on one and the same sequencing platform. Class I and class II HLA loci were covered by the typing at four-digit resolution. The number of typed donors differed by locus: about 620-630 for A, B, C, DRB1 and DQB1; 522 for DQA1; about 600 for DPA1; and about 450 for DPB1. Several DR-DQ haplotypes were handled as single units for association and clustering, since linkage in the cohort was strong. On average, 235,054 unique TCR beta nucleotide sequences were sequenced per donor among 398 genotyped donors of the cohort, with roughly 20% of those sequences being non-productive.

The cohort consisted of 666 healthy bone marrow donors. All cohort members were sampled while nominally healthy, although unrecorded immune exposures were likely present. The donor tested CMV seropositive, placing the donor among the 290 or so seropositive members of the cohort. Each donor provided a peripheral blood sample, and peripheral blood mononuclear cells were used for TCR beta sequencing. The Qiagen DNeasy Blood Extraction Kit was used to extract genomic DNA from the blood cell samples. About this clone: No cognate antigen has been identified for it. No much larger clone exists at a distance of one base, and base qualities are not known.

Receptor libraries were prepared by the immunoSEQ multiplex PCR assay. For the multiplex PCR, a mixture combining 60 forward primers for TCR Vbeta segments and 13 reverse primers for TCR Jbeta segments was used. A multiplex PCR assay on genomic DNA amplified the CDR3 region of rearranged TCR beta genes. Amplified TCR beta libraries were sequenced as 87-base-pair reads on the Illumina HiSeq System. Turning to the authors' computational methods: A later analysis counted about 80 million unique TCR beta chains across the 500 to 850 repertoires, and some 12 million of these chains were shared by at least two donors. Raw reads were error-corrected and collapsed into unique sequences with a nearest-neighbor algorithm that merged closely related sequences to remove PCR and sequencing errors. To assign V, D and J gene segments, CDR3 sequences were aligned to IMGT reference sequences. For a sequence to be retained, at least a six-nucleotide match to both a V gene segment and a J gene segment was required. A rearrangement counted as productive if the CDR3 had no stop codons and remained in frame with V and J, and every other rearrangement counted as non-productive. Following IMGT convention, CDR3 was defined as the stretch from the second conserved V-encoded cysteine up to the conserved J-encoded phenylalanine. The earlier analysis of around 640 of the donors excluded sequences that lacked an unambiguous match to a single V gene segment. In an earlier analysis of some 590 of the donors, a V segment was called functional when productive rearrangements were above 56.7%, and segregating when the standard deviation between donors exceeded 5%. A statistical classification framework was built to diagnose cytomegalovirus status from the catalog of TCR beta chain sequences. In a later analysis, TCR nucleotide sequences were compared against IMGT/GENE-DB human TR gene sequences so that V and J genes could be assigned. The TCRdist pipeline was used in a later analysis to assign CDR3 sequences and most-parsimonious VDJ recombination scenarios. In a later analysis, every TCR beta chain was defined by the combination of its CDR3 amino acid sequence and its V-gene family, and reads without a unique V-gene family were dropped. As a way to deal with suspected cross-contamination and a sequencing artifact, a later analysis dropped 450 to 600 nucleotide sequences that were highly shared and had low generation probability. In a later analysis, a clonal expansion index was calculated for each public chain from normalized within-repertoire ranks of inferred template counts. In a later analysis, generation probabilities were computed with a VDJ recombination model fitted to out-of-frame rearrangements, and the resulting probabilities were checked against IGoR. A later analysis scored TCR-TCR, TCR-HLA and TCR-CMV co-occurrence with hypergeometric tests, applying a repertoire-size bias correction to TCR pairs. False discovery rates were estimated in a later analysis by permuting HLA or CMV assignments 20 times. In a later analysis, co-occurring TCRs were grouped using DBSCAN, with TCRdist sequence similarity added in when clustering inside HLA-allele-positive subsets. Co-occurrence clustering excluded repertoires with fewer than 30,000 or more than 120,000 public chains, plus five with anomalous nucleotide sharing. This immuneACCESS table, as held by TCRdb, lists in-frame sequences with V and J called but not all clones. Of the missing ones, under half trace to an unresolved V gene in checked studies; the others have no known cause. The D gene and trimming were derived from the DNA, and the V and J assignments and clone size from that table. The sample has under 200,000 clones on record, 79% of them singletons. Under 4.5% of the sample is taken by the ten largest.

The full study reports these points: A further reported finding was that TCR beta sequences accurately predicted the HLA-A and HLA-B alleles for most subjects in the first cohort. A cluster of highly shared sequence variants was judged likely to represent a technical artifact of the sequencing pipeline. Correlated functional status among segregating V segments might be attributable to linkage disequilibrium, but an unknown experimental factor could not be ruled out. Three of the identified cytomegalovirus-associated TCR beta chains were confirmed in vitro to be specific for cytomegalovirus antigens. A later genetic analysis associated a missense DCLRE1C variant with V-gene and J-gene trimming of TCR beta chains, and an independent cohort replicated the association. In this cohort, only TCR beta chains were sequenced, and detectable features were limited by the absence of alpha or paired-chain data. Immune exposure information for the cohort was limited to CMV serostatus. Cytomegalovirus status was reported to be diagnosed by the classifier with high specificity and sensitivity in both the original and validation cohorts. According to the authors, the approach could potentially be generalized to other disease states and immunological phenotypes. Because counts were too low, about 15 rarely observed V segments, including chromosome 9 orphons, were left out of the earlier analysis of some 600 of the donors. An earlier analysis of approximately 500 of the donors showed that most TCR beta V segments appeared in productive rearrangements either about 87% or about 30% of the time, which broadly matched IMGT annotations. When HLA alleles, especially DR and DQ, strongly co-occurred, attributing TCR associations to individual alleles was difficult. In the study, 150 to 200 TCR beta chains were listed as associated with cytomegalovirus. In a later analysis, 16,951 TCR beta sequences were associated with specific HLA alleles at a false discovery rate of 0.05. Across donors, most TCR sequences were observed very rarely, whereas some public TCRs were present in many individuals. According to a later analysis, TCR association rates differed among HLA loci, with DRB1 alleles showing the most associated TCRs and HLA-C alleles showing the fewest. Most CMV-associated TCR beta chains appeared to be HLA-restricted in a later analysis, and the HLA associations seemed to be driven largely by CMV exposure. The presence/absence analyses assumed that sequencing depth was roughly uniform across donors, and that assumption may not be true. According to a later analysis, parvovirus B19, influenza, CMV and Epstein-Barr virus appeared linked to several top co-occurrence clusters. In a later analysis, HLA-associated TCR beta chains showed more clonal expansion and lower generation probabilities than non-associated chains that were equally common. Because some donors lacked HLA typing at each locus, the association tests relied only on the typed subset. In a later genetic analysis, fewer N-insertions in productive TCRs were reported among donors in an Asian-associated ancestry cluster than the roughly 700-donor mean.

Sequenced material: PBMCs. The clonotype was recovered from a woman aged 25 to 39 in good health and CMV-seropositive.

For the CDR3, the sequence is CASSPLSGRAPEQYF. The DNA sequence is given as TGTGCCAGCAGCCCTCTAAGCGGGAGGGCCCCCGAGCAGTACTTC. This chain is built from TRBV4-2 and TRBJ2-7; 10 nucleotides in the junction match TRBD2. CDR1 LGHNA and CDR2 YNFKEQ are derived from the germline V gene. V lost 4 bases and J lost 6 bases, and the count of bases not matched to a germline gene is 9. There are 15 amino acids in the CDR3, from cysteine to phenylalanine inclusive. The sequence is cut down to CDR3 DNA, 45 bases in frame from base 1.